This TCR beta chain was sequenced for a study of response to subunit inactivated influenza vaccine. This clonotype showed up just a few times. Germline loops: CDR1 SGHDT, CDR2 YYEEEE. The CDR3 length is 16 residues. V was cut by 1 base and J by 6 bases, with 20 bases left in between. Each CDR3 protein is one row after TCRdb ran MiXCR on the RT-PCR reads. This sample has some 570,000 distinct CDR3 sequences; around 10% occur once, and the top ten carry approximately 10%. This sample was shared with a second study, whose subject was T cells expressing NK-cell markers. As that report states: 5'RACE template switching with UMIs produced the TCR beta cDNA. 1.0-7.0% of CD8+ T cells in more than five donors belonged to dominant NKG2C+ clonotypes. The study found these clonotypes also leading the CD3+CD56-NKG2C+ fraction in a handful of donors.

The sample here was PBMCs from blood, taken on the day of vaccination. The chain recombines TRBV5-6 with TRBJ2-7, with D tentatively TRBD1 or TRBD2 (5 bases each). The sequence was obtained from a man aged 50-60 years who received an inactivated influenza vaccine. CDR3 protein: CASSLRFPRQGAEQYF. CDR3 sequence (DNA): TGTGCCAGCAGCTTGCGGTTCCCCCGTCAGGGAGCCGAGCAGTACTTC.